This entry lists 32 T cell receptor beta chains sequenced from one sample in a study of OX40 agonist ivuxolimab in advanced cancers. The receptor library was made with the immunoSEQ multiplex PCR assay. As stored in TCRdb, this immuneACCESS dataset retains in-frame rearrangements with V and J assigned. A fraction of the clones does not appear; measured against another copy, unresolved V genes explain less than half of the discrepancy, and the remainder lacks a known reason. Recorded for this sample are 50,000 to 55,000 clones; 87% of them occurred a single time. The ten largest clones take up around 1.8% of the sample. Sequenced here: CD4+ or CD8+ T cells sorted from blood, sampled in a trial of the OX40 agonist ivuxolimab. These receptor sequences come from an adult with an advanced solid tumor such as melanoma, head and neck, liver or kidney cancer.

This clone was found a few times. The DNA of the CDR3 is TGTGCCAGCAGTCCGAGGGACAGCCTAGAGCCCCAGCATTTT. Amino acids: CASSPRDSLEPQHF. The V gene is TRBV6-1, the J gene TRBJ1-5, with 7 positions matching TRBD1. In germline, CDR1 is MNHNS, CDR2 SASEGT. J lost 8 bases, V lost 5 bases, and 9 bases had no gene match. The CDR3 is 14 residues long.

V usage is TRBV9 and J usage is TRBJ1-5, with 7 nucleotides matching TRBD1. Germline CDR1 is SGDLS and CDR2 is YYNGEE. The CDR3 is made up of 13 amino acids. V trimming: 5 bases; J trimming: 4 bases; junction bases outside the gene matches: 3. Written as DNA, the CDR3 is TGTGCCAGCAGTATGGGACAGAATCAGCCCCAGCATTTT. This sequence encodes CASSMGQNQPQHF.

The rearrangement joins TRBV6-6 to TRBJ2-2; 8 bases align to TRBD1. CDR3 length: 14 residues. CDR1 and CDR2 (germline): MNHNY, SVGAGI (reference sequence). After removal of 10 bases from V and 4 bases from J, the junction contained 8 bases not matched to a gene. This CDR3 reads CATKDRVGTGELFF. CDR3 in DNA: TGTGCCACTAAGGACAGGGTGGGCACCGGGGAGCTGTTTTTT.

The chain links TRBV5-1 to TRBJ2-2; D gene unclear. Germline V gene sequence: CDR1 SGHRS, CDR2 YFSETQ. Trimming took off 0 bases at V and 6 bases at J, with 12 bases between the two ends. This CDR3 has 15 residues. CDR3: CASSLEQPAAGELFF. The CDR3 DNA sequence: TGCGCCAGCAGCTTGGAACAGCCGGCGGCCGGGGAGCTGTTTTTT.

The CDR3 sequence: CASTGGTGGASAQYF. DNA of the CDR3: TGCGCCAGCACTGGGGGGACAGGGGGCGCGTCCGCGCAGTATTTT. The rearrangement uses TRBV5-1 and TRBJ2-3, with 12 positions matching TRBD1. Germline V gene lookup returns CDR1 SGHRS and CDR2 YFSETQ. Trimming removed 6 bases from V and 10 bases from J; junction bases left unmatched: 12. The CDR3 extends over 15 amino acids.

The J gene is TRBJ2-2, the V gene TRBV5-1, with D hard to call. The V gene lost 5 bases and the J gene lost 3 bases, with 11 bases spanning the gap. The CDR3 has 14 residues. Germline CDR1 and CDR2: SGHRS and YFSETQ. CDR3 protein: CASRSWVDTGELFF. The CDR3 DNA follows: TGCGCCAGCAGGTCCTGGGTGGACACCGGGGAGCTGTTTTTT.

The V gene is TRBV6-1, the J gene TRBJ2-5; D not resolved. V lost 4 bases and J lost 1, with 4 bases in between. Looked up from germline, CDR1 is MNHNS and CDR2 is SASEGT. The CDR3 runs to 12 residues. DNA of the CDR3: TGTGCCAGCAGTGGTATCCAAGAGACCCAGTACTTC. This encodes CASSGIQETQYF.

This chain connects TRBV6-6 to TRBJ2-3, with 8 bases identical to TRBD2. V lost 6 bases and J lost 5; bases outside the gene matches: 10. The CDR3 loop spans 15 amino acids. Germline loops: CDR1 MNHNY, CDR2 SVGAGI (reference sequence). CDR3 region: CASRGTGGQGDTQYF. The CDR3 DNA reads TGTGCCAGCAGGGGGACGGGAGGGCAGGGAGATACGCAGTATTTT.

The chain has TRBV27 and TRBJ1-4; TRBD1 matches 12 bases. The germline V gene has CDR1 MNHEY and CDR2 SMNVEV (reference sequence). CDR3 length equals 15 residues. Trimming at V came to 3 bases and at J to 8 bases, leaving 4 bases not matched to a gene. CDR3 residues: CASSFGDRGREKLFF. The CDR3 DNA reads as TGTGCCAGCAGTTTTGGGGACAGGGGGCGCGAAAAACTGTTTTTT.

The V gene is TRBV6-5, the J gene TRBJ2-5; the D is unclear. The germline V and J ends were trimmed by 0 bases and 5 bases, with 10 bases remaining between them. Germline values: CDR1 MNHEY, CDR2 SVGAGI. This CDR3 contains 14 residues. CDR3 loop: CASSYSIGLETQYF. In DNA, the CDR3 is TGTGCCAGCAGTTACTCGATCGGGTTGGAGACCCAGTACTTC.

The chain combines TRBV7-2 with TRBJ2-7, with TRBD1 identical over 10 bases. V gave up 0 bases and J gave up 4 bases; unmatched junction bases: 3. Germline V gene data show CDR1 as SGHTA and CDR2 as FQGNSA. The CDR3 totals 15 residues. The chain's CDR3 is CASSLAGQGRYEQYF. The CDR3 coding sequence is TGTGCCAGCAGCTTAGCGGGACAGGGGCGATACGAGCAGTACTTC.

The DNA of the CDR3 is TGCGCCAGCAGCCAAGAGAGTCACACCTCTAGCACAGATACGCAGTATTTT. Its protein is CASSQESHTSSTDTQYF. The chain employs TRBV4-3 and TRBJ2-3; D is uncertain. V shed 0 bases and J shed 0 bases, with 13 bases lying between them. CDR3 size: 17 residues. The germline CDR1 and CDR2 sequences are LGHNA and YSLEER.

The chain employs TRBV19 and TRBJ2-1; TRBD2 is a possible D gene (6 bases). The CDR3 consists of 15 residues. V was cut by 8 bases and J by 9 bases, with 23 bases left in between. CDR1 LNHDA and CDR2 SQIVND come from the germline V gene (reference sequence). This CDR3 is CASGTGASIWVEQFF. The CDR3 DNA reads as TGTGCCAGTGGAACGGGAGCTTCAATTTGGGTTGAGCAGTTCTTC.

The rearrangement links TRBV19 to TRBJ2-7, with 9 bases aligning to TRBD1. The CDR3 contains 14 residues. V shed 5 bases, J shed 3 bases, and the junction held 5 bases outside the gene matches. The germline V gene encodes CDR1 LNHDA and CDR2 SQIVND (reference sequence). CDR3 residues: CASSVGTGNYEQYF. The CDR3 bases are TGTGCCAGTAGTGTTGGGACAGGGAACTACGAGCAGTACTTC. The whole variable domain, filled in from reference TRBV19 and TRBJ2-7, reads DGGITQSPKYLFRKEGQNVTLSCEQNLNHDAMYWYRQDPGQGLRLIYYSQIVNDFQKGDIAEGYSVSREKKESFPLTVTSAQKNPTAFYLCASSVGTGNYEQYFGPGTRLTVT.

The chain employs TRBV29-1 and TRBJ1-3; D not certain. The CDR3 covers 12 residues. Germline V lookup: CDR1 SQVTM, CDR2 ANQGSEA. Between the trimmed V and J ends, which lost 5 bases and 3 bases, there was a span of 8 bases. CDR3 loop: CSVLDLGNTIYF. In DNA, the CDR3 is TGCAGCGTTCTGGACCTTGGAAACACCATATATTTT.

As DNA, the CDR3 is TGTGCCAGCAGTCCTCTGGGGGCCGATAATCAGCCCCAGCATTTT. Amino acids: CASSPLGADNQPQHF. This sequence joins TRBV28 and TRBJ1-5, with D perhaps matching TRBD1 (6 bases). The germline V and J ends were trimmed by 5 bases and 4 bases, with 15 bases remaining between them. Germline lookup yields CDR1 MDHEN and CDR2 SYDVKM. This CDR3 is built from 15 residues.

The V call is TRBV19, the J call TRBJ1-1; D is undetermined. The ends were cut back, 1 base at V and 10 bases at J, with 13 bases in the middle. CDR3 length equals 13 residues. Germline CDR1 LNHDA, CDR2 SQIVND (reference sequence). This chain's CDR3 is CASSIGRTRGAFF. CDR3 nucleotide sequence: TGTGCCAGTAGTATAGGGCGTACTCGGGGAGCTTTCTTT.

The chain is built from TRBV6-5 and TRBJ2-1; D is unresolved. The V end lost 6 bases, the J end lost 12 bases, and 15 bases lay between the germline ends. Germline assignment: CDR1 MNHEY and CDR2 SVGAGI. The CDR3 covers 12 residues. CDR3 residues: CASSFSTQAQFF. For the CDR3, the DNA is TGTGCCAGCAGCTTCTCTACTCAAGCGCAGTTCTTC.

The gene calls are TRBV5-1 and TRBJ1-2, with 8 bases aligning to TRBD1. The CDR3 loop spans 15 amino acids. V trimming: 4 bases; J trimming: 7 bases; junction bases outside the gene matches: 12. Germline values: CDR1 SGHRS, CDR2 YFSETQ. The CDR3 here is CASSLQVTGESGYTF. The DNA for the CDR3 is TGCGCCAGCAGCCTTCAAGTGACAGGGGAGTCTGGCTACACCTTC.

V gene TRBV12-2 combines with J gene TRBJ2-1; the table's TRBD2 call for D was not verified on the DNA. TRBV12-2 is shown as a pseudogene. The CDR3 contains 16 residues. The DNA of the CDR3 is TGTGCAAGTCGCTTTTTAGCGGGAGGGGCCTACAATGAGCAGTTCTTC. This gives the protein CASRFLAGGAYNEQFF.

This rearrangement joins TRBV6-1 to TRBJ1-2; 7 positions agree with TRBD1. CDR1 is MNHNS and CDR2 is SASEGT in the germline V gene. V trimming: 6 bases; J trimming: 3 bases; junction bases outside the gene matches: 10. CDR3 length: 15 residues. The CDR3 loop reads CASRGNRGQDYGYTF. CDR3 in DNA: TGTGCCAGCAGGGGAAACAGGGGCCAGGACTATGGCTACACCTTC.

This chain joins TRBV9 and TRBJ2-7; 12 bases fit TRBD1. The germline V gene encodes CDR1 SGDLS and CDR2 YYNGEE. The length of the CDR3 is 15 residues. The ends lost 3 bases at V and 6 bases at J; junction bases unmatched: 7. CDR3 nucleotides: TGTGCCAGCAGCGGACTGGGACAGGGGGCGGTCGAGCAGTACTTC. This gives the protein CASSGLGQGAVEQYF.

V gene TRBV5-1 combines with J gene TRBJ2-6; D possibly matches TRBD1 or TRBD2 (5 bases each). V was pared by 5 bases and J by 2 bases, with 11 bases between. CDR1 and CDR2 from the germline V gene are SGHRS and YFSETQ. The CDR3 is 15 residues long. This CDR3 is CASRPGAAGANVLTF. In DNA, the CDR3 is TGCGCCAGCAGGCCCGGGGCCGCTGGGGCCAACGTCCTGACTTTC.

This clone is deemed medium-sized. The CDR3 reads CASSYEPNQPQHF. The CDR3 bases are TGTGCCAGCAGTTACGAACCCAATCAGCCCCAGCATTTT. The rearrangement links TRBV6-5 to TRBJ1-5; no clear D gene. V was cut by 2 bases and J by 3 bases, with 5 bases left in between. Germline CDR1 and CDR2: MNHEY and SVGAGI. The CDR3 has 13 residues.

V and J are TRBV7-2 and TRBJ1-2; no clear D gene. This CDR3 contains 12 residues. Germline CDR1 reads SGHTA; CDR2 reads FQGNSA. The V and J ends lost 2 bases and 6 bases respectively, with 7 bases between them. The chain's CDR3 is CASSLSRHGYTF. In DNA form, the CDR3 reads TGTGCCAGCAGCTTAAGCCGGCATGGCTACACCTTC.

The chain combines TRBV10-3 with TRBJ2-7; TRBD1 matches 8 bases. The CDR3 loop spans 12 amino acids. Germline CDR1 ENHRY, CDR2 SYGVKD. V dropped 10 bases and J dropped 5; count of bases not matched to a gene: 7. CDR3 protein: CASTGQGNEQYF. The CDR3 coding sequence is TGTGCCAGTACCGGACAGGGAAACGAGCAGTACTTC.

V usage is TRBV7-9 and J usage is TRBJ1-4, with D maybe TRBD1 (6 bases). CDR1 is SEHNR, CDR2 FQNEAQ, per germline (reference sequence). This CDR3 spans 14 amino acids. V lost 4 bases, J lost 6 bases, and 12 bases lay in between. CDR3 sequence: CASSSGGVDEKLFF. The CDR3 nucleotides read TGTGCCAGCAGCTCTGGGGGCGTAGATGAAAAACTGTTTTTT.

The count of this clone is one. This chain links TRBV5-1 with TRBJ2-2, with 10 positions matching TRBD1. The V gene end was trimmed by 4 bases and the J gene end by 7 bases; junction bases not matched to a gene: 13. The germline gives CDR1 SGHRS, CDR2 YFSETQ. The CDR3 totals 17 residues. The CDR3 DNA follows: TGCGCCAGCAGCGCCCTGTACGGGACAGGGGTTGGCGGGGAGCTGTTTTTT. Protein product: CASSALYGTGVGGELFF.

The chain recombines TRBV30 with TRBJ1-2; no clear D. CDR1 and CDR2 from the germline V gene are GTSNPN and SVGIG (reference sequence). The CDR3 sequence is 17 residues long. V was clipped by 4 bases and J by 9 bases, with 30 bases between them. CDR3 DNA: TGTGCCTGGAACCCTTCCCGCACAAAGGCCGGGTACGGGAGCTACACCTTC. As protein: CAWNPSRTKAGYGSYTF.

The chain combines TRBV9 with TRBJ1-4; the D is unclear. This CDR3 spans 14 amino acids. V was pared by 5 bases and J by 3 bases, with 11 bases between. CDR1 is SGDLS, CDR2 YYNGEE, per germline. The CDR3 is CASRGPAANEKLFF. The CDR3 region has the DNA TGTGCCAGCAGGGGCCCGGCCGCTAATGAAAAACTGTTTTTT.

V is TRBV11-1 and J is TRBJ1-2, with D possibly TRBD1 on 6 matching bases. This CDR3 has 13 residues. Trimming took off 5 bases at V and 2 bases at J, with 9 bases between the two ends. CDR1 and CDR2 (germline): SGHAT, FQDESV (reference sequence). The CDR3 loop is CASSQDSNYGYTF. For the CDR3, the DNA is TGTGCCAGCAGCCAGGACAGCAACTATGGCTACACCTTC.

The rearrangement uses TRBV28 and TRBJ2-7, with 7 bases matching TRBD2. The V gene's germline CDR1 is MDHEN and CDR2 SYDVKM. The CDR3 covers 14 residues. The CDR3 DNA reads as TGTGCCAGCAGGGCGGGAGCACGATACTACGAGCAGTGCGTC. The encoded protein is CASRAGARYYEQCV.